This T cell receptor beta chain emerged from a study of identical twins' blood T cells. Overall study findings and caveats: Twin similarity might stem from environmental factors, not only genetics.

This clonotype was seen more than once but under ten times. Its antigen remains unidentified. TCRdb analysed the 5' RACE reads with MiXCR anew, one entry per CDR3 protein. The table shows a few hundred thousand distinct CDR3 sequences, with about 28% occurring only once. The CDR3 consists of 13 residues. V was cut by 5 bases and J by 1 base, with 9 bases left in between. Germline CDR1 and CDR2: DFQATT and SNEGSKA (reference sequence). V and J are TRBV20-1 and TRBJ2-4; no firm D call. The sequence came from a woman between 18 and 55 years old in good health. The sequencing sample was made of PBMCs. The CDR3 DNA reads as TGCAGTGCTCTATACTCGGCCAAAAACATTCAGTACTTC. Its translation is CSALYSAKNIQYF.